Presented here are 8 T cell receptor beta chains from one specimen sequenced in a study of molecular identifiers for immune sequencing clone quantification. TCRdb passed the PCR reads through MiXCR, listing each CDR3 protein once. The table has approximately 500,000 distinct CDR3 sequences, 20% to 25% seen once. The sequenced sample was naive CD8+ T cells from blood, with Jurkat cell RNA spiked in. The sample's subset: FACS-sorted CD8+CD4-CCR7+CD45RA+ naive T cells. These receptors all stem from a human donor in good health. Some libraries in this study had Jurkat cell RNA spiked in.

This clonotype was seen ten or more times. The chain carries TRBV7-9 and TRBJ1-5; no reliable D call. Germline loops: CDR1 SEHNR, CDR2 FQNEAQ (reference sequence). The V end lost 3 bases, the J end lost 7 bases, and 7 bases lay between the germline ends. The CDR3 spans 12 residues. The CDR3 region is CASSFDDQPQHF. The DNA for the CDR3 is TGTGCCAGCAGCTTTGACGACCAGCCCCAGCATTTT.

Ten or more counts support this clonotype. Here the CDR3 reads CASSQGHISYEQYF. The CDR3 region has the DNA TGCGCCAGCAGCCAAGGTCACATCTCCTACGAGCAGTACTTC. The chain couples TRBV4-3 to TRBJ2-7; the D is unclear. The CDR3 is 14 residues long. The V end was cut by 1 base, the J end by 0 bases, with 7 bases between. Germline V lookup: CDR1 LGHNA, CDR2 YSLEER.

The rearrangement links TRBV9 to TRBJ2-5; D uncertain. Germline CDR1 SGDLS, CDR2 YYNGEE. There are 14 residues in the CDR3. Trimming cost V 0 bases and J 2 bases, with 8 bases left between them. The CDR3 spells CASSVGARQETQYF. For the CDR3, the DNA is TGTGCCAGCAGCGTAGGTGCCAGGCAAGAGACCCAGTACTTC.

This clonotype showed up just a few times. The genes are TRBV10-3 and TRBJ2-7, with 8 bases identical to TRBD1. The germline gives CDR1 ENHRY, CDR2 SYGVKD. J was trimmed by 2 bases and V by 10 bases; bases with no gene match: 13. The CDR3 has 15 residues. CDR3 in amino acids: CATTAGTGKAYEQYF. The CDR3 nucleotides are TGTGCCACGACCGCCGGGACAGGCAAAGCCTACGAGCAGTACTTC.

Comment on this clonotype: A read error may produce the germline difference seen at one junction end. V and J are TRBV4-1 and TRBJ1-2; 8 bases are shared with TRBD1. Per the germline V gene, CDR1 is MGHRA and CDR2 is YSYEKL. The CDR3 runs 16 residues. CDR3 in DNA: TGCGCCAGCAGCCAAAACCACCAGGGGGCGAACTATGACTACACCTTC. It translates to CASSQNHQGANYDYTF.

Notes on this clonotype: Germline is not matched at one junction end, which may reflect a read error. The CDR3 here is CASSQEMGATGELVF. In nucleotides, the CDR3 is TGCGCCAGCAGCCAAGAGATGGGGGCGACCGGGGAGCTGGTTTTT. V gene TRBV4-3 combines with J gene TRBJ2-2; D may be TRBD1 (6 bases). The CDR3 spans 15 residues. Germline V CDR1 and CDR2: LGHNA, YSLEER.

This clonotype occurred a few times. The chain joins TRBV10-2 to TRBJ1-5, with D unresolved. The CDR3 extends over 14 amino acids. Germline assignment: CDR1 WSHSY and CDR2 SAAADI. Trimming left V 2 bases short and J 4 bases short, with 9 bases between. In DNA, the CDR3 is TGCGCCAGCAGTGAGAGGCCACCGAATCAGCCCCAGCATTTT. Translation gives CASSERPPNQPQHF.

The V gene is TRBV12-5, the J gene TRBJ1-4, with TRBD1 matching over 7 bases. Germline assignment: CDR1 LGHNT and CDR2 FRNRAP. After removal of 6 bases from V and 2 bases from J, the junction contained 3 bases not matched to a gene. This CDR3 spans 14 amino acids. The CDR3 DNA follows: TGTGCTAGTGGACAGGGGAGTACTAATGAAAAACTGTTTTTT. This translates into CASGQGSTNEKLFF.